This T cell receptor (beta chain) came from a study of blood T cells in healthy people across ages. The CDR3 runs to 14 residues. Germline loops: CDR1 SGHAT, CDR2 FQNNGV. Trimming removed 6 bases from V and 4 bases from J; junction bases left unmatched: 7. Sample-barcoded 5' priming and a J-beta primer mix drove a second PCR of 7 to 11 cycles. MiXCR, run by TCRdb on the 5' RACE reads, gives a single entry per CDR3 protein. In the table there are over 1,500,000 distinct CDR3 sequences, 49% of which are singletons. V gene TRBV11-2 combines with J gene TRBJ1-2; the match to TRBD1 covers 8 bases. Sequenced input: blood. The clonotype comes from a woman in her thirties or forties in good health. In nucleotides, the CDR3 is TGTGCCAGCAGGGCGGGGACAGGATCCTATGGCTACACCTTC. It codes for CASRAGTGSYGYTF.